This T cell receptor beta chain was identified during a study of shared clonotypes between healthy human individuals. On the study more broadly: In total, the donors were a couple of women and a few men aged 18 to 49.

Whole-study results and caveats: Non-shared clonotypes displayed generation probabilities falling below those of clonotypes present in all four donors.

Investigators divided CD4+ cells into CD45RA+ naive and CD45RA-negative memory subsets. Points on this clone: Its antigen remains unknown.

The length of the CDR3 is 13 residues. From germline, CDR1 is KGHSH and CDR2 LQKENI. V shed 1 base, J shed 8 bases, and the junction held 2 bases outside the gene matches. Assay used: immunoSEQ multiplex PCR; TCRdb lists only in-frame clones, some missing. The sample has approximately 2.4 million clones, around 95% seen once. The sequence was collected from a man aged 18 to 30 in good health. The V gene is TRBV18, the J gene TRBJ2-1; 7 bases map to TRBD1. Sequenced material: naive CD4+ T cells sorted from blood. Specified subset: CD45RA+ positively selected. The CDR3 loop is CASSPQTGDEQFF. CDR3 sequence (DNA): TGTGCCAGCTCACCACAAACAGGGGATGAGCAGTTCTTC. Variable domain in full (rest from reference TRBV18 and TRBJ2-1): NAGVMQNPRHLVRRRGQEARLRCSPMKGHSHVYWYRQLPEEGLKFMVYLQKENIIDESGMPKERFSAEFPKEGPSILRIQQVVRGDSAAYFCASSPQTGDEQFFGPGTRLTVL.